A single T cell receptor (beta chain) is shown here with its context. The data derive from a study of blood T cell repertoires in COVID-19. The data were produced by immunoSEQ multiplex PCR, yet TCRdb's version contains in-frame clones alone and is incomplete. The table includes tens of thousands of clones, about 90% detected once. Germline V gene sequence: CDR1 GTSNPN, CDR2 SVGIG (reference sequence). The CDR3 is made up of 13 amino acids. V lost 7 bases, J lost 1 base, and 13 bases lay in between. Sequenced sample: peripheral blood. This sequence originates from a human donor in a cohort sampled during active COVID-19. V gene TRBV30 combines with J gene TRBJ1-1; a weak D match, TRBD1 (5 bases). The CDR3, as DNA: TGTGCCTTGCCGGCGGGACCGAACACTGAAGCTTTCTTT. It is translated as CALPAGPNTEAFF.